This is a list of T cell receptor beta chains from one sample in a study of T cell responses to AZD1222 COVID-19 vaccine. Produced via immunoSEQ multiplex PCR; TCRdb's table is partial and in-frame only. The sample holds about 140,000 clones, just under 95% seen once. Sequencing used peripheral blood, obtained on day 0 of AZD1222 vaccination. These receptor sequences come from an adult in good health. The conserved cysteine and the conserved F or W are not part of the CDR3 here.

ATGGDSNQPQH,TRBV7-9
ASSEGGGRGSTEAF,TRBV10-2
ASSPSGGMNTEAF,TRBV27
ASSSPTDSYEQY,TRBV5-4
ASREEGGNTIY,TRBV5-1
ASSPGQGAWETQY,TRBV28
ASSQAFDTTDTQY,TRBV2
ASTGQAIYNEQF,TRBV6-5
ASSLGLAGVGEQF,TRBV5-6
ASSRLAGNTGELF,TRBV6-4
ASSLMGREQF,TRBV5-6
ASSPPSTDTQY,TRBV18
ASSERFMNTEAF,TRBV6-1
ASSLIRSPLH,TRBV5-6
ASSASTGRGYT,TRBV27
ASSARQDAYNEQF,TRBV6-4
ASSYSITGNQPQH,TRBV6-5
ASSDRTGQVVQETQY,TRBV3-1/TRBV3-2
ASSQGPGGYTEAF,TRBV27
ASGPGQGWQPQH,TRBV12-5
ASSLSNVPTDTQY,TRBV5-5
AIRAVMNTEAF,TRBV10-3
ASSQQRDREGGAF,TRBV5-4
ASTRLAYSTDTQY,TRBV4-2
ASSLRVRNEKLF,TRBV5-8
ASSLGVGNRNEQY,TRBV7-9
ASSYPAWSSYNEQF,TRBV4-1
ASASDTGIYEQY,TRBV12-5